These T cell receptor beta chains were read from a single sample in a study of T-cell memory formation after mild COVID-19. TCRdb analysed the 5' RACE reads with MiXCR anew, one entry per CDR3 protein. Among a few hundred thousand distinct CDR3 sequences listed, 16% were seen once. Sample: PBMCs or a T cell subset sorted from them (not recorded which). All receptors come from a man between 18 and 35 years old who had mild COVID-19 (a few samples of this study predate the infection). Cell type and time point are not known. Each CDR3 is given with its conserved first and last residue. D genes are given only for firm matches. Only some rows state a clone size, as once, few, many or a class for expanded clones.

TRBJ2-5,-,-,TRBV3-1,CASSQSTETPQYF,TGTGCCAGCAGCCAATCTACGGAAACCCCCCAGTACTTC
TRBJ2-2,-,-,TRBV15,CATSRVGENTGELFF,TGTGCCACCAGCAGGGTGGGGGAAAACACCGGGGAGCTGTTTTTT
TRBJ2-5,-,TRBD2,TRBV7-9,CASSLGWGGQETQYF,TGTGCCAGCAGCTTGGGATGGGGGGGGCAAGAGACCCAGTACTTC
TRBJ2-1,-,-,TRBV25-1,CARRSSYNEQFF,TGTGCGCGGCGGAGCTCCTACAATGAGCAGTTCTTC
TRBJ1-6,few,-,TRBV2,CASSEALFSSPLHF,TGTGCCAGCAGTGAAGCGCTCTTTAGTTCACCCCTCCACTTT
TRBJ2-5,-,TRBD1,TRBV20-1,CSARDSGQGIRETQYF,TGCAGTGCTAGAGATTCGGGACAGGGAATAAGGGAGACCCAGTACTTC
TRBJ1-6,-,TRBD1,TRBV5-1,CASSLGQGSPLHF,TGCGCCAGCAGCTTGGGACAGGGATCACCCCTCCACTTT
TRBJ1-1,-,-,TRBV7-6,CASSTVGHTEAFF,TGTGCCAGCAGCACCGTGGGACACACTGAAGCTTTCTTT
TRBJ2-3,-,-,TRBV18,CASSPIAGTDTQYF,TGTGCCAGCTCACCAATCGCAGGGACAGATACGCAGTATTTT
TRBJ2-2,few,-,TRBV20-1,CSAVGGNTGELFF,TGCAGTGCTGTAGGGGGGAACACCGGGGAGCTGTTTTTT
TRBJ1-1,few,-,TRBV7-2,CASSLVRDSEAFF,TGTGCCAGCAGCTTAGTACGGGACTCTGAAGCTTTCTTT
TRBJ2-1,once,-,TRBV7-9,CAHEGALEQFF,TGTGCCCACGAAGGGGCCTTAGAGCAGTTCTTC
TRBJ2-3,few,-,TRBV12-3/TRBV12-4,CASSFSLGTDTQYF,TGTGCCAGCAGTTTTTCGCTGGGCACAGATACGCAGTATTTT
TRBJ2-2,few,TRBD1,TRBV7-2,CASSPDRGSTGELFF,TGTGCCAGCAGCCCGGACAGGGGGAGCACCGGGGAGCTGTTTTTT
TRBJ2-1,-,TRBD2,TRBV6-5,CASSPSLAGAYNEQFF,TGTGCCAGCAGTCCCAGTCTAGCGGGGGCTTACAATGAGCAGTTCTTC
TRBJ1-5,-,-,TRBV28,CASSPGGVNQPQHF,TGTGCCAGCAGTCCCGGGGGGGTCAATCAGCCCCAGCATTTT
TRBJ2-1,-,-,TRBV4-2,CASSQELLSEGRGHEQFF,TGTGCCAGCAGCCAAGAGTTGCTTTCCGAGGGCAGGGGACATGAGCAGTTCTTC
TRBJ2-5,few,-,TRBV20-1,CSAPGQIFSSQETQYF,TGCAGTGCCCCGGGACAAATATTCTCTTCACAAGAGACCCAGTACTTC
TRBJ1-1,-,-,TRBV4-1,CASSQASGWGMGTEAFF,TGCGCCAGCAGCCAAGCTTCGGGGTGGGGAATGGGGACTGAAGCTTTCTTT
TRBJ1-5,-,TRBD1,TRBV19,CATSYRGSGNQPQHF,TGTGCCACGAGTTACAGGGGATCGGGCAATCAGCCCCAGCATTTT
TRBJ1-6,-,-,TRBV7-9,CASSGTENSPLHF,TGTGCCAGCAGCGGGACGGAAAATTCACCCCTCCACTTT
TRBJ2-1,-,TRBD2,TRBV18,CASSNGLASYNEQFF,TGTGCCAGCTCGAATGGACTAGCGTCCTACAATGAGCAGTTCTTC
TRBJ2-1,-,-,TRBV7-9,CASSLVSASSYNEQFF,TGTGCCAGCAGCTTAGTGTCAGCGAGCTCCTACAATGAGCAGTTCTTC
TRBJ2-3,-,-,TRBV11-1,CASSLAASDTDTQYF,TGTGCCAGCAGCTTAGCGGCTAGCGACACAGATACGCAGTATTTT
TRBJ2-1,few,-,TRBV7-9,CASSEAGWPYPFRDEQFF,TGTGCCAGCAGCGAGGCTGGGTGGCCATACCCATTTCGTGATGAGCAGTTCTTC
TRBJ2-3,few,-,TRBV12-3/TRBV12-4,CASRRVTSTDTQYF,TGTGCCAGCAGAAGGGTGACTAGCACAGATACGCAGTATTTT
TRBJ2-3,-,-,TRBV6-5,CASSYNRVGTDTQYF,TGTGCCAGCAGTTACAACAGGGTAGGCACAGATACGCAGTATTTT
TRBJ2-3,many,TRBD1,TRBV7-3,CASSRVGQGEPDTQYF,TGTGCCAGCAGCCGGGTCGGACAGGGTGAACCAGATACGCAGTATTTT
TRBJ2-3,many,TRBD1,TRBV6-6,CASSYRDRPFSTDTQYF,TGTGCCAGCAGTTACCGGGACAGGCCCTTCAGCACAGATACGCAGTATTTT
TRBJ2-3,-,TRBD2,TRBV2,CASTPSGGEFPTQYF,TGTGCCAGCACACCGAGCGGGGGAGAATTTCCGACGCAGTATTTT
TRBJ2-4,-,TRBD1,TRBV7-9,CASSLETGTKNIQYF,TGTGCCAGCAGCTTAGAGACAGGGACCAAAAACATTCAGTACTTC
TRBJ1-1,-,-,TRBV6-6,CASGPLGGAFF,TGTGCCAGCGGGCCCCTCGGCGGAGCTTTCTTT
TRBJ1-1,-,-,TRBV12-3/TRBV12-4,CASSLPGGGTEAFF,TGTGCCAGCAGCTTACCGGGGGGCGGGACTGAAGCTTTCTTT
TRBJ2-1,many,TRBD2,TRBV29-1,CSVETGGYNEQFF,TGCAGCGTTGAGACCGGGGGGTACAATGAGCAGTTCTTC
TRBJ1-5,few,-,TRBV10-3,CAISESRWIQPQHF,TGTGCCATCAGTGAGTCGAGGTGGATCCAGCCCCAGCATTTT
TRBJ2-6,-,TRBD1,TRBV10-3,CAISDSGGAGANVLTF,TGTGCCATCAGTGACTCAGGGGGCGCTGGGGCCAACGTCCTGACTTTC
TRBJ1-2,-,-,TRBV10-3,CAISESRNYGYTF,TGTGCCATCAGTGAGAGTAGAAACTATGGCTACACCTTC
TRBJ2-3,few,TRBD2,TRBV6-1,CASSTNGLADRTDTQYF,TGTGCCAGCAGTACGAATGGACTAGCGGACCGCACAGATACGCAGTATTTT
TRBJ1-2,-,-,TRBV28,CATNIGNYGYTF,TGTGCCACGAACATCGGGAACTATGGCTACACCTTC
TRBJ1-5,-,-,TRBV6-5,CANCGGRNQPQHF,TGTGCCAACTGCGGAGGGAGGAATCAGCCCCAGCATTTT
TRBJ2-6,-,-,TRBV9,CASSVGPGSGANVLTF,TGTGCCAGCAGCGTGGGACCGGGATCTGGGGCCAACGTCCTGACTTTC
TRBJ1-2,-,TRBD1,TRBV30,CAWSVRGTGDGYTF,TGTGCCTGGAGTGTACGAGGGACAGGGGATGGCTACACCTTC
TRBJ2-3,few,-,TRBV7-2,CASSPDRSRTDTQYF,TGTGCCAGCAGCCCAGACCGATCGCGCACAGATACGCAGTATTTT
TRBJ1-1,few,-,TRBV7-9,CASSLGGGFMNTEAFF,TGTGCCAGCAGCTTAGGAGGTGGGTTCATGAACACTGAAGCTTTCTTT
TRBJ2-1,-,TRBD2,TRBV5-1,CASSPGLAGGRPEQFF,TGCGCCAGCAGCCCCGGACTAGCGGGGGGGCGTCCTGAGCAGTTCTTC
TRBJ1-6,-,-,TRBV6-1,CASSEDMGLRSPLHF,TGTGCCAGCAGTGAAGACATGGGTCTGAGGTCACCCCTCCACTTT
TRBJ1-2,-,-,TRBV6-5,CASRSRGIQFNF,TGTGCCAGCAGATCTCGGGGGATCCAATTCAACTTC
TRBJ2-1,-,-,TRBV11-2,CASTYSSNEQFF,TGTGCCAGCACCTACAGCTCCAATGAGCAGTTCTTC
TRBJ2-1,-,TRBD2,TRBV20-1,CSASGLAGGRGNEQFF,TGCAGTGCTAGTGGACTAGCGGGGGGCCGGGGGAATGAGCAGTTCTTC